The entry that follows covers one T cell receptor (beta chain) sequence. TCRdb's copy holds only in-frame clones and misses some; the assay was immunoSEQ multiplex PCR. This table holds around 200,000 clones, less than 90% found once. This sample is drawn from a study of blood T cell repertoires in COVID-19. This CDR3 is built from 13 residues. Trimming cost V 6 bases and J 5 bases, with 14 bases left between them. Germline values: CDR1 SGDLS, CDR2 YYNGEE. The origin of this receptor is a woman under 40 who had recovered from COVID-19. Sequenced material: PBMCs or T cells enriched from blood (not recorded which). The genes are TRBV9 and TRBJ1-1; perhaps TRBD1 as D (6 bases). CDR3 region: CASTGTGKTEAFF. In DNA form, the CDR3 reads TGTGCCAGCACAGGAACAGGGAAGACTGAAGCTTTCTTT.